This T cell receptor beta chain was sequenced in a study of T cell clonality in common variable immunodeficiency. Germline loops: CDR1 DFQATT, CDR2 SNEGSKA (reference sequence). This CDR3 spans 16 amino acids. The V end was cut by 3 bases, the J end by 7 bases, with 24 bases between. General study findings and limits: Fewer deletions and N-nucleotide insertions were reportedly seen in common variable immunodeficiency TCR beta sequences. CVID subjects had higher TCRbeta clonality than healthy controls, most marked in about a third.

This clone was counted many times. No antigen is known for it. The CDR3 is cut off 3 residues early in the read; its end comes from the germline J gene. TCRdb's table, derived via immunoSEQ multiplex PCR, lists solely in-frame clones and lacks some. The sample presents approximately 81,000 clones, none singletons. Sequencing was performed on peripheral blood mononuclear cells. The TCR sequence derives from a person between 18 and 75 years old in good health. This sequence joins TRBV20-1 and TRBJ1-1, with unresolved D. The CDR3: CSASRTRIWPRLEAFF. The sequenced part of the CDR3 DNA is TGCAGTGCTAGTCGTACGCGTATTTGGCCGCGACTTGAA.